The T cell receptor beta chain described here comes from a study of post-analysis software for immune sequencing data. General study findings and limits: Four or five TRBV segments (TRBV5-6, TRBV5-1 and TRBV20-1 among them) occurred more frequently in patients than in controls.

This clonotype was picked up a small number of times. The antigen is unknown. Presence of unique molecular identifiers characterized the TCR beta cDNA libraries. TCRdb ran MiXCR on the PCR reads and lists one entry per CDR3 protein. This sample has roughly 200,000 distinct CDR3 sequences, with approximately 29% found just once. CDR3 size: 15 residues. The V gene lost 5 bases and the J gene lost 4 bases, with 15 bases spanning the gap. This clonotype originated in a girl aged 2 to 17 with multiple sclerosis. The chain employs TRBV12-3 or TRBV12-4 and TRBJ2-1; possible D gene TRBD2, 6 bases. The sample was blood. CDR3 coding DNA: TGTGCCAGCAGTGCCCCGGGACTCCAATACAATGAGCAGTTCTTC. It yields the protein CASSAPGLQYNEQFF.